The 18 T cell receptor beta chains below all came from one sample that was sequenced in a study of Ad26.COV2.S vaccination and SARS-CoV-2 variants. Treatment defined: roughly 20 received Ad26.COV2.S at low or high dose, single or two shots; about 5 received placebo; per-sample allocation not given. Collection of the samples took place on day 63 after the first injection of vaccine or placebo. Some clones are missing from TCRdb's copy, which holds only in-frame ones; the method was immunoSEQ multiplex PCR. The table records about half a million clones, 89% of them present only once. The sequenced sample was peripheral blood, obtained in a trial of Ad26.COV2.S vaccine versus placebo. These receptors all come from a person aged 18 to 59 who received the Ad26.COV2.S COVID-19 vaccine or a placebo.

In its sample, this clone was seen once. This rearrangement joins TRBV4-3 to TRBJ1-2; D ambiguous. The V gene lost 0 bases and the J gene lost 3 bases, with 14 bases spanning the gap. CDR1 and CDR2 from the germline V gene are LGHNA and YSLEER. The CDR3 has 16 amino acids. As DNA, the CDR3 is TGCGCCAGCAGCCAAGACGCGATTTTGAGGCACTATGGCTACACCTTC. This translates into CASSQDAILRHYGYTF.

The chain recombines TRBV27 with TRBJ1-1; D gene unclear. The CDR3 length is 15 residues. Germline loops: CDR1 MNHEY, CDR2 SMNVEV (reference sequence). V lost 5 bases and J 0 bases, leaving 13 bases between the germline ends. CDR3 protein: CASSTRNTVNTEAFF. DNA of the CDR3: TGTGCCAGCAGTACACGAAATACAGTGAACACTGAAGCTTTCTTT.

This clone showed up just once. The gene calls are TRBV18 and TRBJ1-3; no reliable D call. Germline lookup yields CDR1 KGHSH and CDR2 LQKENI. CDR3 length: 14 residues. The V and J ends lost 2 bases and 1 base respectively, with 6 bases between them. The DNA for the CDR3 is TGTGCCAGCTCACCAACTGCTTCTGGAAACACCATATATTTT. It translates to CASSPTASGNTIYF.

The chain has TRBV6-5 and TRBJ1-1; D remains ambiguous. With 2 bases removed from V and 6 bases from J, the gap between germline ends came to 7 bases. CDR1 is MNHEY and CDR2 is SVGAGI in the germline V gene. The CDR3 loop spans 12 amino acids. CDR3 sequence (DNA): TGTGCCAGCAGTTACGCAGGCTCTGAAGCTTTCTTT. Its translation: CASSYAGSEAFF.

The CDR3: CASSWGDTQYF. The CDR3 DNA reads as TGTGCCAGCAGCTGGGGGGATACGCAGTATTTT. The chain carries TRBV5-5 and TRBJ2-3; D possibly matches TRBD1 or TRBD2 (5 bases each). CDR3 size: 11 residues. Trimming removed 3 bases at V and 6 bases at J, with 5 bases between. Germline values: CDR1 SGHKS, CDR2 YYEKEE (reference sequence). The full variable domain, in which reference TRBV5-5 and TRBJ2-3 provide the parts outside the CDR3, is DAGVTQSPTHLIKTRGQQVTLRCSPISGHKSVSWYQQVLGQGPQFIFQYYEKEERGRGNFPDRFSARQFPNYSSELNVNALLLGDSALYLCASSWGDTQYFGPGTRLTVL.

CDR3 in amino acids: CASSFSAGTYEQYF. CDR3 coding DNA: TGTGCCAGCAGCTTCTCGGCCGGTACCTACGAGCAGTACTTC. The chain has TRBV7-2 and TRBJ2-7; D is uncertain. The length of the CDR3 is 14 residues. The V gene's germline CDR1 is SGHTA and CDR2 FQGNSA. Between the trimmed V and J ends, which lost 3 bases and 2 bases, there was a span of 11 bases.

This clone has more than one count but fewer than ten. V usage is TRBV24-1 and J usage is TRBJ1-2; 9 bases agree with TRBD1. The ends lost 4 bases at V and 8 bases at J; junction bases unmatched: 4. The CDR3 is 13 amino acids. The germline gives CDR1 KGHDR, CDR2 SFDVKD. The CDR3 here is CATSEQGAGGYTF. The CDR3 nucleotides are TGTGCCACCAGTGAACAGGGGGCCGGGGGCTACACCTTC.

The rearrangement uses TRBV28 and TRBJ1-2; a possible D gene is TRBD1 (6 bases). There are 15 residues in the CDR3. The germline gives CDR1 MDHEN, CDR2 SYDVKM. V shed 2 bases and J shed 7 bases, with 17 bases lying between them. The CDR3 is CASSLARAGEGGYTF. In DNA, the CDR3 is TGTGCCAGCAGTTTAGCCCGGGCAGGGGAGGGTGGCTACACCTTC.

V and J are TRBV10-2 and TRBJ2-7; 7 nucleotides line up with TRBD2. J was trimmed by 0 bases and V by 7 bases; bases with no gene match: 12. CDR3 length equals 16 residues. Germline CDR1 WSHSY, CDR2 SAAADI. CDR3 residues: CASIGVASGGSYEQYF. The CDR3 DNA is TGCGCCAGCATCGGGGTAGCTAGCGGTGGCTCCTACGAGCAGTACTTC.

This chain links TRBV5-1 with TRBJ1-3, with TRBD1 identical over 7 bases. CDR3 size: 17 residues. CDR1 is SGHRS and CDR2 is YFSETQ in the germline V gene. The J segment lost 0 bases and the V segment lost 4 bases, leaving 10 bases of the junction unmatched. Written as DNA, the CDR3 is TGCGCCAGCAGCGTGACCGGGACAGCCTTCTCTGGAAACACCATATATTTT. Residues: CASSVTGTAFSGNTIYF.

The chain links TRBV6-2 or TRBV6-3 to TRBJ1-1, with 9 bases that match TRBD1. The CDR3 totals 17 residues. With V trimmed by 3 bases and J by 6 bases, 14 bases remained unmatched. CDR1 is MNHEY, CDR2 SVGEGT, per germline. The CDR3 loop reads CASSYPGQGWRTAEAFF. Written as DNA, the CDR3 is TGTGCCAGCAGTTATCCGGGACAGGGCTGGAGGACCGCTGAAGCTTTCTTT.

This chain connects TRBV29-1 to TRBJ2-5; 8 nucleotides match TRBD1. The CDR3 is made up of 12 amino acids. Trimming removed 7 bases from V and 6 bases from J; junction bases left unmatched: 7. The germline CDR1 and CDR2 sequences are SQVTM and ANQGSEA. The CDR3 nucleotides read TGCAGCGATCATCAGGGGGCGAAGACCCAGTACTTC. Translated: CSDHQGAKTQYF.

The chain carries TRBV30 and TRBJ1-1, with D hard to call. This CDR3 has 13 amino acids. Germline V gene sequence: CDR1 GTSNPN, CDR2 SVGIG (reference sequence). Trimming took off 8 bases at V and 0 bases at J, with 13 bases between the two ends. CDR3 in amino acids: CAGEFELNTEAFF. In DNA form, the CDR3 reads TGTGCCGGGGAATTTGAGCTGAACACTGAAGCTTTCTTT.

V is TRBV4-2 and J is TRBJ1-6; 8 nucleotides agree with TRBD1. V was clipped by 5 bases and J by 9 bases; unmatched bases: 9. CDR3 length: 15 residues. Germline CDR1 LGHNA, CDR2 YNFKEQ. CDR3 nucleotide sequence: TGTGCCAGCAGCTGGCAGGGGGCTATCGGTTCACCCCTCCACTTT. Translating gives CASSWQGAIGSPLHF.

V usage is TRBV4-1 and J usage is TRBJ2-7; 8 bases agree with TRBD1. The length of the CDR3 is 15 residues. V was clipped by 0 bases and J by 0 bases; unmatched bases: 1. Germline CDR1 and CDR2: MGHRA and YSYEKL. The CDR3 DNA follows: TGCGCCAGCAGCCAAGAACAGGGGGGCTCCTACGAGCAGTACTTC. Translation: CASSQEQGGSYEQYF.

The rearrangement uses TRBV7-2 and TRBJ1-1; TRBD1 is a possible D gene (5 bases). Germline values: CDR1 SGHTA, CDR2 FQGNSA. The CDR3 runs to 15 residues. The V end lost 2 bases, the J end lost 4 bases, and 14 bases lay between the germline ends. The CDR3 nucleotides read TGTGCCAGCAGCTTATCTGGGCAGGGCGTCACTGAAGCTTTCTTT. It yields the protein CASSLSGQGVTEAFF.

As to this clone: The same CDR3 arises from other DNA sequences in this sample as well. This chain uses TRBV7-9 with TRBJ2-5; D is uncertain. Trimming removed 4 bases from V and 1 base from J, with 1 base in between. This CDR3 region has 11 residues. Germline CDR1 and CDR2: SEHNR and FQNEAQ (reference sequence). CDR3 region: CASSSQETQYF. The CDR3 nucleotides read TGTGCCAGCAGCTCCCAAGAGACCCAGTACTTC.

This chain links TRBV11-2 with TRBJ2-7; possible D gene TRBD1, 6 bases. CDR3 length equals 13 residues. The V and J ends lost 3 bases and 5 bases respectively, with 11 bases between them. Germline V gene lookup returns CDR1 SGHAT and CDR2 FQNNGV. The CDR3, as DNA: TGTGCCAGCAGCTTCCAGGGGACCCACGAGCAGTACTTC. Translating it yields CASSFQGTHEQYF.